This T cell receptor beta chain stems from a study of CD8 T cells in ankylosing spondylitis. In regard to this clonotype: Its antigen is still unknown.

This CDR3 region has 17 residues. Trimming took off 6 bases at V and 0 bases at J, with 15 bases between the two ends. Study-level results: Existing reports had already noted some motif variants in reactive arthritis synovial fluid and blood. Reported data indicate significant enrichment of disease-linked clones within matched ankylosing spondylitis synovial fluid.

With molecular barcodes, quantitative 5'-RACE was used to make the TCR beta libraries. In TCRdb, the 5' RACE reads were re-called with MiXCR into one record per CDR3 protein. The sample shows approximately 250,000 distinct CDR3 sequences, 30% to 35% of them seen only once. The TCR sequence derives from a male donor with ankylosing spondylitis or in good health (not recorded which). The chain uses TRBV12-3 or TRBV12-4 and TRBJ1-6, with D tentatively TRBD1 (5 bases). The sample taken for sequencing was blood, either unsorted or a sorted T cell fraction (not recorded which). The DNA of the CDR3 is TGTGCCAGCAGGTCCGGGGCTAAGAGCTCCTATAATTCACCCCTCCACTTT. Translated: CASRSGAKSSYNSPLHF.